These T cell receptor beta chains were read from a single sample in a study of blood T cell repertoires in COVID-19. Repertoires were generated with immunoSEQ multiplex PCR, while TCRdb's copy carries only in-frame clones and drops some. The profile shows roughly 250,000 clones, around 90% of them singletons. Material for sequencing was peripheral blood. All receptors come from a man aged 25-45 years with COVID-19, enrolled during active disease. The CDR3 runs from the conserved cysteine through the conserved F or W. The order of the fields is D gene, V gene, clone size, J gene, CDR3 DNA, CDR3 protein. A D gene is named only where the DNA matches it firmly. The listing skips clone size in some rows; elsewhere it reads once, few, many or a size class.

TRBD1	TRBV19	once	TRBJ2-2	TGTGCCAGTAGTACCCAGACAGGGTTTGTGAACACCGGGGAGCTGTTTTTT	CASSTQTGFVNTGELFF
TRBD1	TRBV4-2	few	TRBJ1-5	TGTGCCAGCAGCCCCCAGCCAGGGGGCCATCAGCCCCAGCATTTT	CASSPQPGGHQPQHF
.	TRBV6-5	.	TRBJ1-2	TGTGCCAGCAGTTTTCGGGGGGAGGCTCCCTATGGCTACACCTTC	CASSFRGEAPYGYTF
.	TRBV3-1/TRBV3-2	.	TRBJ1-2	TGTGCCAGCAGCCTAGGGGCTAGCGACCCGTATGGCTACACCTTC	CASSLGASDPYGYTF
.	TRBV20-1	.	TRBJ1-1	TGCAGTGCTAGTATGGGTTGGGGGCTTAACACTGAAGCTTTCTTT	CSASMGWGLNTEAFF
TRBD1	TRBV19	few	TRBJ1-2	TGTGCCAGTATTGGGACAGACTACTATGGCTACACCTTC	CASIGTDYYGYTF
.	TRBV10-3	.	TRBJ1-4	TGTGCCATCAGGCCGGGACACGAGAATGAAAAACTGTTTTTT	CAIRPGHENEKLFF
.	TRBV7-9	.	TRBJ2-7	TGTGCCAGCAGCTTTGTGAGTCACTCGAGCTACGAGCAGTACTTC	CASSFVSHSSYEQYF
TRBD1	TRBV11-2	.	TRBJ1-6	TGTGCCAGCAGCTTGACAGGGGAACCCTATAATTCACCCCTCCACTTT	CASSLTGEPYNSPLHF
TRBD1	TRBV5-1	.	TRBJ1-4	TGCGCCAGCAGCTGGGGGACAGGGGGCGGTGAAAAACTGTTTTTT	CASSWGTGGGEKLFF
TRBD1	TRBV27	.	TRBJ2-7	TGTGCCAGCAGTTTATTAGGACAGGTTTCCTACGAGCAGTACTTC	CASSLLGQVSYEQYF
TRBD1	TRBV19	.	TRBJ1-1	TGTGCCAGTACCGGGACAGCCGGCACTGAAGCTTTCTTT	CASTGTAGTEAFF
.	TRBV29-1	.	TRBJ2-1	TGCAGCGTCACCTCAGGCTTCTCCTACAATGAGCAGTTCTTC	CSVTSGFSYNEQFF
TRBD2	TRBV6-2/TRBV6-3	.	TRBJ2-2	TGTGCCAGCAGCGAGCGACCGGGACTAGGAAACACCGGGGAGCTGTTTTTT	CASSERPGLGNTGELFF
TRBD2	TRBV4-1	.	TRBJ2-3	TGCGCCAGCAGCCTCCCCCATGTCGGGGAGGGAGATACGCAGTATTTT	CASSLPHVGEGDTQYF
.	TRBV6-5	once	TRBJ1-5	TGTGCCAGCAGGGGACTGTCGGGCCAGCCCCAGCATTTT	CASRGLSGQPQHF
.	TRBV30	.	TRBJ1-3	TGTGCCTGGAGTGCCCTTCCTGGAAACACCATATATTTT	CAWSALPGNTIYF
TRBD1	TRBV5-1	.	TRBJ2-7	TGCGCCAGCAGCTTGGGACAGGGGGCCAGCTACGAGCAGTACTTC	CASSLGQGASYEQYF
TRBD1	TRBV19	.	TRBJ1-3	TGTGCCAGCACGGGACAGAGCTCTGGAAACACCATATATTTT	CASTGQSSGNTIYF
TRBD1	TRBV2	.	TRBJ1-2	TGTGCCAGCAGAAGAGACAGGGGAACTGGCTACACCTTC	CASRRDRGTGYTF
TRBD2	TRBV29-1	.	TRBJ2-1	TGCAGCGTCGCCGGGACTAGCGGTCCGGCCCGGGACTACAATGAGCAGTTCTTC	CSVAGTSGPARDYNEQFF
.	TRBV5-6	.	TRBJ1-3	TGTGCCAGCAGTACCGTCAGCGCTTACGGAAACACCATATATTTT	CASSTVSAYGNTIYF
TRBD1	TRBV14	.	TRBJ1-1	TGTGCCAGCAGCCCCCTGGACAGGGACTATACTGAAGCTTTCTTT	CASSPLDRDYTEAFF
TRBD1	TRBV2	once	TRBJ1-4	TGTGCCAGCAGGGGACAGGGGAATGAAAAACTGTTTTTT	CASRGQGNEKLFF
.	TRBV28	.	TRBJ1-2	TGTGCCAGCAGAGAGAACTATGGCTACACCTTC	CASRENYGYTF
.	TRBV11-2	.	TRBJ2-3	TGTGCCAGCAGCTCACATGGGGGGGCGGGGGATACGCAGTATTTT	CASSSHGGAGDTQYF
.	TRBV7-9	.	TRBJ1-3	TGTGCCAGCAGACGGGTAAGCGGAAACACCATATATTTT	CASRRVSGNTIYF
.	TRBV6-5	.	TRBJ1-2	TGTGCCAGCAGTTACGGGCCAGGCTATGGCTACACCTTC	CASSYGPGYGYTF
TRBD1	TRBV19	.	TRBJ1-2	TGTGCCAGTAGGCCGGGACAGGTCAACTATGGCTACACCTTC	CASRPGQVNYGYTF